This TCR beta chain was captured in a study of vaccination and CD4 T cells after COVID-19. Overall study: Subjects got two shots of BNT162b2 or mRNA-1273 vaccine. Every culture used as a control got a CEFX pool, an HIV-1 Nef pool, or no peptide.

Scientists ran DNA taken from cultured CD4+ T cells through the Oncomine TCR Beta short-read assay for sequencing. In TCRdb, the PCR reads were re-called with MiXCR into one record per CDR3 protein. The data show under 20,000 distinct CDR3 sequences, about 42% seen once. Described treatment: approximately 11-day PBMC culture with coronavirus spike peptide pools or control peptides (ViraFEST assay). This clonotype was seen only a few times. Antigen: not known. Sequencing was carried out using cultured CD4+ T cells from blood. The clonotype comes from a human donor with COVID-19.

CDR3 sequence reads: CATQARGDGEAFF. CDR3 in DNA: TGTGCCACTCAAGCCAGGGGAGACGGTGAAGCTTTCTTT. This rearrangement joins TRBV10-3 to TRBJ1-1; tentative D call: TRBD1 (6 bases). V was trimmed by 10 bases and J by 7 bases, leaving 19 bases between them. The CDR3 has 13 amino acids. CDR1 and CDR2 from the germline V gene are ENHRY and SYGVKD.